Listed below are T cell receptor beta chains from one sample, sequenced in a study of blood T cells in healthy people across ages. TCRdb re-derived calls from the 5' RACE reads in MiXCR, one entry per CDR3 protein. The profile shows over 1,500,000 distinct CDR3 sequences, roughly 43% of them singletons. The sequencing input was blood. These receptors all stem from a human donor in good health. The CDR3 runs from the conserved cysteine through the conserved F or W. Fields, in order: CDR3 protein, CDR3 DNA, clone size, V gene, D gene, J gene, CDR3 length. The D gene is left open where the match is weak. The size field is filled for only some rows; it gives once, few, many or a size class.

CASSPPAGWNNEQFF | TGTGCCAGCAGCCCGCCGGCAGGGTGGAACAATGAGCAGTTCTTC | few | TRBV7-2 | . | TRBJ2-1 | 15
CASSSGQGPGANVLTF | TGTGCCAGCAGCTCCGGACAGGGTCCGGGGGCCAACGTCCTGACTTTC | few | TRBV7-2 | TRBD1 | TRBJ2-6 | 16
CASSPAPGNEQYF | TGTGCCAGCTCACCAGCGCCGGGTAACGAGCAGTACTTC | . | TRBV18 | . | TRBJ2-7 | 13
CASRIAGAINGEQFF | TGTGCCAGCAGAATAGCGGGGGCCATAAACGGGGAGCAGTTCTTC | few | TRBV6-5 | TRBD2 | TRBJ2-1 | 15
CASSGPDRDLSYEQYF | TGTGCCAGCAGCGGCCCCGACAGGGATCTTTCCTACGAGCAGTACTTC | . | TRBV7-2 | TRBD1 | TRBJ2-7 | 16
CAGSSQGGETQYF | TGTGCCGGCAGCTCCCAGGGGGGGGAGACCCAGTACTTC | . | TRBV7-2 | . | TRBJ2-5 | 13
CASSQDRGTAYTF | TGTGCCAGCAGCCAAGATAGAGGGACCGCCTACACCTTC | . | TRBV4-2 | . | TRBJ1-2 | 13
CASRDREVSMDGYTF | TGCGCCAGCAGGGACAGGGAGGTATCGATGGATGGCTACACCTTC | . | TRBV4-1 | TRBD1 | TRBJ1-2 | 15
CASSNRGYTGELFF | TGTGCCAGCAGTAATCGGGGTTACACCGGGGAGCTGTTTTTT | . | TRBV27 | . | TRBJ2-2 | 14
CASIRTSGKEQFF | TGTGCCAGCATTAGGACTAGCGGGAAAGAGCAGTTCTTC | . | TRBV2 | TRBD2 | TRBJ2-1 | 13
CAWSPDRGNYGYTF | TGTGCCTGGAGCCCCGACAGGGGAAATTATGGCTACACCTTC | . | TRBV30 | TRBD1 | TRBJ1-2 | 14
CSVPPGGSTDTQYF | TGCAGTGTTCCTCCCGGCGGGAGCACAGATACGCAGTATTTT | once | TRBV20-1 | . | TRBJ2-3 | 14
CASSPFQEFQGANGYTF | TGTGCCAGCAGCCCCTTCCAGGAATTTCAAGGGGCCAATGGCTACACCTTC | . | TRBV5-6 | . | TRBJ1-2 | 17
CASSLDQVNTEAFF | TGCGCCAGCAGCTTGGATCAGGTGAACACTGAAGCTTTCTTT | . | TRBV5-1 | . | TRBJ1-1 | 14
CASSQARANSYEQYF | TGCGCCAGCAGCCAAGCCCGGGCCAATTCCTACGAGCAGTACTTC | . | TRBV4-3 | . | TRBJ2-7 | 15
CASSYQVGYTF | TGTGCCAGCAGTTACCAGGTTGGCTACACCTTC | few | TRBV6-6 | . | TRBJ1-2 | 11
CASSYYRGKDSPLHF | TGTGCCAGCAGTTACTACCGGGGGAAGGATTCACCCCTCCACTTT | . | TRBV6-6 | . | TRBJ1-6 | 15
CASSSFIGAGGGAAEAFF | TGCGCCAGCAGCTCATTCATCGGGGCAGGGGGCGGGGCAGCTGAAGCTTTCTTT | . | TRBV5-1 | TRBD1 | TRBJ1-1 | 18
CACSLDLERAEAFF | TGCGCCTGCAGCTTGGATTTAGAACGGGCTGAAGCTTTCTTT | . | TRBV5-1 | . | TRBJ1-1 | 14
CASSSTGTGSNSPLHF | TGCGCCAGCAGCTCAACCGGGACAGGGAGTAATTCACCCCTCCACTTT | . | TRBV5-1 | TRBD1 | TRBJ1-6 | 16
CASSPRRTDTEAFF | TGTGCCAGCTCACCAAGGAGGACGGACACTGAAGCTTTCTTT | . | TRBV11-1 | . | TRBJ1-1 | 14
CASSSQPTDTEAFF | TGCGCCAGCAGCTCTCAACCGACAGACACTGAAGCTTTCTTT | . | TRBV5-1 | . | TRBJ1-1 | 14
CAGSLNRGGNTEAFF | TGTGCCGGCAGCCTTAACAGGGGCGGGAACACTGAAGCTTTCTTT | . | TRBV7-3 | TRBD1 | TRBJ1-1 | 15
CAISHPGEGYEQYF | TGTGCCATCAGTCACCCCGGGGAGGGATACGAGCAGTACTTC | . | TRBV10-3 | TRBD2 | TRBJ2-7 | 14
CASSLALEAVYGYTF | TGTGCCAGCAGCTTAGCGTTGGAGGCCGTCTATGGCTACACCTTC | . | TRBV7-9 | . | TRBJ1-2 | 15
CAISESTEDNEQFF | TGTGCCATCAGTGAGTCTACCGAAGACAATGAGCAGTTCTTC | . | TRBV10-3 | . | TRBJ2-1 | 14
CASTNLGGRNTEAFF | TGTGCCAGCACCAACCTAGGGGGACGGAACACTGAAGCTTTCTTT | few | TRBV7-2 | . | TRBJ1-1 | 15
CASGLNEGDSEAFF | TGTGCCAGCGGCTTGAACGAGGGGGACTCTGAAGCTTTCTTT | . | TRBV13 | . | TRBJ1-1 | 14
CASSDNWGLSDTQYF | TGCGCCAGCAGCGACAACTGGGGGTTGTCCGATACGCAGTATTTT | many | TRBV4-1 | . | TRBJ2-3 | 15
CASSPRHSTDTQYF | TGTGCCAGCAGCCCCCGACACAGCACAGATACGCAGTATTTT | . | TRBV9 | . | TRBJ2-3 | 14
CASSSAQGYEQYF | TGTGCCAGCAGCTCCGCACAGGGGTACGAGCAGTACTTC | . | TRBV7-2 | TRBD1 | TRBJ2-7 | 13
CASSQDRAGGSIGTF | TGCGCCAGCAGCCAAGATCGTGCAGGGGGCAGCATAGGCACCTTC | few | TRBV4-3 | TRBD1 | TRBJ1-2 | 15
CASSFRGGDAQYF | TGTGCCAGCAGTTTTAGGGGAGGCGATGCGCAGTATTTT | . | TRBV12-3/TRBV12-4 | . | TRBJ2-3 | 13
CSARGGLDEKLFF | TGCAGTGCTAGAGGGGGTCTCGATGAAAAACTGTTTTTT | . | TRBV20-1 | . | TRBJ1-4 | 13
CASRLGLMLNTEAFF | TGTGCCAGCAGGTTAGGGTTAATGCTAAACACTGAAGCTTTCTTT | . | TRBV5-5 | . | TRBJ1-1 | 15
CASSNGRGTGGYEQYF | TGTGCCAGCAGTAACGGACGAGGGACAGGGGGCTACGAGCAGTACTTC | . | TRBV12-3/TRBV12-4 | TRBD1 | TRBJ2-7 | 16
CASSYRTVAIYGYTF | TGTGCCAGCAGTTACCGGACAGTGGCAATCTATGGCTACACCTTC | . | TRBV6-2/TRBV6-3 | . | TRBJ1-2 | 15
CASSGLRPSSGNQPQHF | TGTGCCAGCAGTGGGTTGCGACCCTCAAGCGGCAATCAGCCCCAGCATTTT | . | TRBV6-1 | . | TRBJ1-5 | 17
CASSLTGTGNYGYTF | TGTGCCAGCAGCTTAACGGGGACAGGGAACTATGGCTACACCTTC | few | TRBV7-3 | TRBD1 | TRBJ1-2 | 15
CASSLTRQASYEQYF | TGTGCCAGCAGCCTCACAAGACAGGCCTCCTACGAGCAGTACTTC | . | TRBV13 | . | TRBJ2-7 | 15
CASSQEYSRATLTVTF | TGCGCCAGCAGCCAAGAATATAGTCGAGCTACACTTACAGTCACCTTC | few | TRBV4-1 | . | TRBJ1-2 | 16
CASSLDRGGPTKGMQPQHF | TGTGCCAGCAGTTTAGATAGAGGGGGCCCGACTAAGGGGATGCAGCCCCAGCATTTT | . | TRBV12-3/TRBV12-4 | TRBD1 | TRBJ1-5 | 19
CASSSIRSQFF | TGTGCCAGCAGTTCGATCCGGTCGCAGTTCTTC | . | TRBV12-3/TRBV12-4 | . | TRBJ2-1 | 11
CAISESWGHSNQPQHF | TGTGCCATCAGTGAGTCGTGGGGCCATAGCAATCAGCCCCAGCATTTT | . | TRBV10-3 | . | TRBJ1-5 | 16
CASSGVQDTQYF | TGTGCCAGCAGCGGGGTTCAAGATACGCAGTATTTT | few | TRBV11-3 | . | TRBJ2-3 | 12
CASSDGGLQETQYF | TGTGCCAGCAGTGACGGGGGCCTGCAAGAGACCCAGTACTTC | few | TRBV2 | . | TRBJ2-5 | 14